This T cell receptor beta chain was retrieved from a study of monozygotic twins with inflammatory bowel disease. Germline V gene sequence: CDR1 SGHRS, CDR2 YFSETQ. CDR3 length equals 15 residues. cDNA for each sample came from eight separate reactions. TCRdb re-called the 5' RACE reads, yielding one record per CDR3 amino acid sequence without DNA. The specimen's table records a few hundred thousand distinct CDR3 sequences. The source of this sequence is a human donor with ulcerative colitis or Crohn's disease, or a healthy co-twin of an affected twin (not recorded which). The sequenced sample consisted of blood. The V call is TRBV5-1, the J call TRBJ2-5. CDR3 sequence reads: CASSLASLMVETQYF.